This passage covers 3 T cell receptor beta chains from one sample sequenced in a study of blood T cell repertoires in COVID-19. Produced via immunoSEQ multiplex PCR; TCRdb's table is partial and in-frame only. Found here are approximately 100,000 clones, roughly 85% of them singletons; the top ten hold approximately 5%. Sequenced input: peripheral blood. The receptor source for this set is a man between 70 and 80 years old with acute or convalescent COVID-19.

The chain recombines TRBV7-2 with TRBJ2-3, with D maybe TRBD2 (6 bases). The germline V gene encodes CDR1 SGHTA and CDR2 FQGNSA. The length of the CDR3 is 13 residues. Trimming removed 1 base at V and 6 bases at J, with 8 bases between. The CDR3 coding sequence is TGTGCCAGCAGCTTAGGCGGGACCGATACGCAGTATTTT. It is translated as CASSLGGTDTQYF.

This chain links TRBV6-1 with TRBJ1-2, with TRBD1 matching 10 bases. The CDR3 contains 17 residues. Germline V CDR1 and CDR2: MNHNS, SASEGT. J was trimmed by 5 bases and V by 4 bases; bases with no gene match: 13. CDR3 DNA: TGTGCCAGCAGTGTCTCCCCTTGGACAGGGGGTAATTATGGCTACACCTTC. This gives the protein CASSVSPWTGGNYGYTF.

The chain recombines TRBV5-1 with TRBJ1-6; possible D gene TRBD1, 5 bases. This CDR3 spans 16 amino acids. The V gene's germline CDR1 is SGHRS and CDR2 YFSETQ. Trimming left V 0 bases short and J 7 bases short, with 14 bases between. The DNA for the CDR3 is TGCGCCAGCAGCTTGGTGCAGGGCGGGAGAAATTCACCCCTCCACTTT. This encodes CASSLVQGGRNSPLHF.